This TCR beta chain comes out of a study of CD8+ T cells in alopecia areata. Treatment specified: oral pan-JAK inhibitor, 5-10 mg twice daily. V was cut by 5 bases and J by 9 bases, with 5 bases left in between. The CDR3 spans 10 residues. The germline CDR1 and CDR2 sequences are LNHDA and SQIVND (reference sequence). Study-level points and caveats: Although TCR sharing was seen in mice, sharing across patients was less clear, possibly for HLA-related reasons. Compared with normal scalp, lesional scalp had higher clonality and more expanded CD8+ clones.

This clone was detected only a few times. The antigen is not known. In each case, RNA was isolated and then reverse transcribed into cDNA as the sequencing template. Data came from immunoSEQ multiplex PCR; TCRdb stores just in-frame clones and leaves some out. The sample contains roughly 200,000 clones, about 55% of which appear only once. The gene calls are TRBV19 and TRBJ2-1; unclear D gene. Sequencing was performed on CD8+ T cells sorted from blood, taken at week 24, from a patient treated with tofacitinib. The TCR originated in a human donor with alopecia areata. The CDR3 spells CASSGGEQFF. The CDR3 DNA reads TGTGCCAGTAGTGGCGGTGAGCAGTTCTTC. The full variable domain, its missing parts supplied by reference TRBV19 and TRBJ2-1, is DGGITQSPKYLFRKEGQNVTLSCEQNLNHDAMYWYRQDPGQGLRLIYYSQIVNDFQKGDIAEGYSVSREKKESFPLTVTSAQKNPTAFYLCASSGGEQFFGPGTRLTVL.